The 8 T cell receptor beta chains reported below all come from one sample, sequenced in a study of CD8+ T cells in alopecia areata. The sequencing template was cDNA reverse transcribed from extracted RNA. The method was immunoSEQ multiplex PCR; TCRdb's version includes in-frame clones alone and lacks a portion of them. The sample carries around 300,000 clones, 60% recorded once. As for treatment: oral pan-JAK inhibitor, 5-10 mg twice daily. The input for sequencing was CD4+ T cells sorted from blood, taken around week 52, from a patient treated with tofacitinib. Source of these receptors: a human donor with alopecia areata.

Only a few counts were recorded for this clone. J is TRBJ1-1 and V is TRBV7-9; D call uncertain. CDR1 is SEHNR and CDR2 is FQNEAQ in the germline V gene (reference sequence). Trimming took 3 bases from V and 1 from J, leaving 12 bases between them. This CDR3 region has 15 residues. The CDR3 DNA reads TGTGCCAGCAGCTTTTCCGCCGGGGAGAACACTGAAGCTTTCTTT. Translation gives CASSFSAGENTEAFF.

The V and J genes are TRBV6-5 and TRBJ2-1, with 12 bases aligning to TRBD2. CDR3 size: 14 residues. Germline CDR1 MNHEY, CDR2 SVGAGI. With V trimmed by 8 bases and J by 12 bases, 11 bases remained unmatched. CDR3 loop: CASYPTSGGLRQFF. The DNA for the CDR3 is TGTGCCAGCTACCCGACTAGCGGGGGACTAAGGCAGTTCTTC.

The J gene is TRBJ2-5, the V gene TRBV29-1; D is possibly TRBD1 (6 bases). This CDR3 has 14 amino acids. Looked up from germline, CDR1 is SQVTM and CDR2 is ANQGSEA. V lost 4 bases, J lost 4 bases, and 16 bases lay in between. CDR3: CSVVGQWVGETQYF. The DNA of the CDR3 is TGCAGCGTTGTCGGACAGTGGGTTGGAGAGACCCAGTACTTC.

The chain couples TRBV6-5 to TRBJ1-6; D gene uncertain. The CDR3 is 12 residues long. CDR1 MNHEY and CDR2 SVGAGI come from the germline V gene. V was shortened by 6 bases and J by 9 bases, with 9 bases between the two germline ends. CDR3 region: CASRTGVSPLHF. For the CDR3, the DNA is TGTGCCAGCAGAACTGGGGTTTCACCCCTCCACTTT.

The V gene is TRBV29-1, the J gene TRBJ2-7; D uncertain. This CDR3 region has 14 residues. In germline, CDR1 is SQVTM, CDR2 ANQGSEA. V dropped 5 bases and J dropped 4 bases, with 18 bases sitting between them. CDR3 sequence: CSVLNAGSVYEQYF. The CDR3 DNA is TGCAGCGTTCTAAACGCAGGTAGTGTGTACGAGCAGTACTTC.

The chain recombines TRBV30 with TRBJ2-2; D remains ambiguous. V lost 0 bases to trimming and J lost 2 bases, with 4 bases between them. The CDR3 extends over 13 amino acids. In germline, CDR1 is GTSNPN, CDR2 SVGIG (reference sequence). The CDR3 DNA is TGTGCCTGGAGTGTCCCCAACACCGGGGAGCTGTTTTTT. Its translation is CAWSVPNTGELFF.

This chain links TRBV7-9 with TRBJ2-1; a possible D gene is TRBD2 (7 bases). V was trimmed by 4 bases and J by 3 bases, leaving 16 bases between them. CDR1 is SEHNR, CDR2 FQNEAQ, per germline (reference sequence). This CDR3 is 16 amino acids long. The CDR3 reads CASSSGGGLYYNEQFF. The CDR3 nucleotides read TGTGCCAGCAGCTCTGGCGGGGGCCTCTACTACAATGAGCAGTTCTTC. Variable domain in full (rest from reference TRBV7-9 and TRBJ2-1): DTGVSQNPRHKITKRGQNVTFRCDPISEHNRLYWYRQTLGQGPEFLTYFQNEAQLEKSRLLSDRFSAERPKGSFSTLEIQRTEQGDSAMYLCASSSGGGLYYNEQFFGPGTRLTVL.

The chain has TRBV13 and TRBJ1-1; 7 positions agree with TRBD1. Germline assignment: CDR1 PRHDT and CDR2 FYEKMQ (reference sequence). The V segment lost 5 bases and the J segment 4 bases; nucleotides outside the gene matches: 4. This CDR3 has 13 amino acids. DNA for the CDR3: TGTGCCAGCAGCCTTGACAGGGCCACTGAAGCTTTCTTT. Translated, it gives CASSLDRATEAFF.